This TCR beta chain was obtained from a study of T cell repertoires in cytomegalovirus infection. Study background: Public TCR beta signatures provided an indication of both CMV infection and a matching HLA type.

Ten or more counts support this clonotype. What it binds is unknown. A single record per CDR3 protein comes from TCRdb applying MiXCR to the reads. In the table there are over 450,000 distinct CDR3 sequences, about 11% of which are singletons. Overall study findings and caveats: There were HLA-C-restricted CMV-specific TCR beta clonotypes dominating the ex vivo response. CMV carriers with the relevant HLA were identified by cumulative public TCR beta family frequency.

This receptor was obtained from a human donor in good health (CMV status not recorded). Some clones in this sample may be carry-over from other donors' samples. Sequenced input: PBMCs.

CDR3 nucleotide sequence: TGTGCCAGCTCAAGAGACCAACTTAGCACAGATACGCAGTATTTT. It yields the protein CASSRDQLSTDTQYF. This chain uses TRBV7-6 with TRBJ2-3; D remains unclear. V was cut by 8 bases and J by 0 bases, with 15 bases left in between. Germline CDR1 and CDR2: SGHVS and FNYEAQ. The CDR3 has 15 amino acids.